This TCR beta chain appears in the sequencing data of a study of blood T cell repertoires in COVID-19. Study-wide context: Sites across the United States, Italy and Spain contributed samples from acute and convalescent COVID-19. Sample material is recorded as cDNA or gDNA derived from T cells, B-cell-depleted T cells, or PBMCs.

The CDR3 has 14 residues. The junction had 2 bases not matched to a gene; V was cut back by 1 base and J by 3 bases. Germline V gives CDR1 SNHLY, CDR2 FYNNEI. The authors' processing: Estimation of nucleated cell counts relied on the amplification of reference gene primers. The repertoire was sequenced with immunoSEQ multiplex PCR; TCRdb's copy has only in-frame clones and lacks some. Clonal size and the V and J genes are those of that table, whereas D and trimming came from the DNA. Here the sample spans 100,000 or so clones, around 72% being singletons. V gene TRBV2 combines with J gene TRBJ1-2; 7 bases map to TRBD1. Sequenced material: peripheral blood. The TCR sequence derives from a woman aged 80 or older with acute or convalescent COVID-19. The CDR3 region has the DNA TGTGCCAGCAGTGAAGGGGGGACAGACTATGGCTACACCTTC. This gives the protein CASSEGGTDYGYTF.